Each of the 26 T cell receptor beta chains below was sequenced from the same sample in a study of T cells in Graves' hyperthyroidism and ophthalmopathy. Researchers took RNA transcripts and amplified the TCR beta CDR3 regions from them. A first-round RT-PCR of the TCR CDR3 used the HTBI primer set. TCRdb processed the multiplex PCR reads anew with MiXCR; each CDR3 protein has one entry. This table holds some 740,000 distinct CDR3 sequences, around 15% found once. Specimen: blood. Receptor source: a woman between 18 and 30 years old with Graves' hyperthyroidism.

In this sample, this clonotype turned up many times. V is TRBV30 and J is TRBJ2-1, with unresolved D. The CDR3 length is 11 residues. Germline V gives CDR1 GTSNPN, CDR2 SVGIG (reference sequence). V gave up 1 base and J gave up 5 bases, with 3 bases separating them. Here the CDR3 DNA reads TGTGCCTGGAGTGGACACAATGAGCAGTTCTTC. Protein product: CAWSGHNEQFF. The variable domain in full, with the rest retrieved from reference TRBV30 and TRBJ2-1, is SQTIHQWPATLVQPVGSPLSLECTVEGTSNPNLYWYRQAAGRGLQLLFYSVGIGQISSEVPQNLSASRPQDRQFILSSKKLLLSDSGFYLCAWSGHNEQFFGPGTRLTVL.

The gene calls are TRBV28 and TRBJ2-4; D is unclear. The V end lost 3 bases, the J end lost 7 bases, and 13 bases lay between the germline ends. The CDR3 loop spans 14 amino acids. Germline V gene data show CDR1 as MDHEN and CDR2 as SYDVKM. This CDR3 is CASSLTASGNIQYF. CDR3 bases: TGTGCCAGCAGTTTGACCGCCTCCGGGAACATTCAGTACTTC.

In nucleotides, the CDR3 is TGCAGTGCCGTACCGCTAGCGGGGTCAGAGACCCAGTACTTC. Amino acid sequence: CSAVPLAGSETQYF. This sequence joins TRBV20-1 and TRBJ2-5; 9 nucleotides align to TRBD2. With 6 bases clipped from V and 4 bases from J, the junction kept 9 bases outside the gene matches. Germline CDR1 reads DFQATT; CDR2 reads SNEGSKA (reference sequence). This CDR3 is built from 14 residues.

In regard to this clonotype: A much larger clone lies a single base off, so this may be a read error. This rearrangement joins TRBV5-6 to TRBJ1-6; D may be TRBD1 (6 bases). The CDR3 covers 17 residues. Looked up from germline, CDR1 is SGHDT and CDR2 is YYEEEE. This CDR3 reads CASSFNSGTTINSSLHF. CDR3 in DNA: TGTGCCAGCAGCTTCAACTCCGGGACAACTATTAATTCATCCCTCCACTTT.

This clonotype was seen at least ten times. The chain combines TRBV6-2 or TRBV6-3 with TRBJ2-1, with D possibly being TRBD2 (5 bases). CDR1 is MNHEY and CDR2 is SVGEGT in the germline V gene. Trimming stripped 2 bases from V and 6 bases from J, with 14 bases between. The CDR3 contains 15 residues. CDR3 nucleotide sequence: TGTGCCAGCAGTTACGGGCCGGAACTAGGCAATGAGCAGTTCTTC. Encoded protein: CASSYGPELGNEQFF.

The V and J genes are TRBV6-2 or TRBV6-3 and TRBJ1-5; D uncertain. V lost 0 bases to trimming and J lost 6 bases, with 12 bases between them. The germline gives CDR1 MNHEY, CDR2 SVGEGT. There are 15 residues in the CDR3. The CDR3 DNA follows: TGTGCCAGCAGTTACTCGAGCATTCTCGGTCAGCCCCAGCATTTT. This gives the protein CASSYSSILGQPQHF.

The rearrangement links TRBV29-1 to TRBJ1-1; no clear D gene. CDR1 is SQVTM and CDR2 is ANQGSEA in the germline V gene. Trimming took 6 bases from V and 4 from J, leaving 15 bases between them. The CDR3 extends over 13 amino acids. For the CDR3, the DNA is TGCAGCGTCCTCCGTACGGTAGGCACTGAAGCTTTCTTT. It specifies CSVLRTVGTEAFF.

CDR3 in amino acids: CASSNGQTNQPQHF. The DNA of the CDR3 is TGCGCCAGCAGCAACGGACAGACCAATCAGCCCCAGCATTTT. The J gene is TRBJ1-5, the V gene TRBV4-1; TRBD1 might be the D (6 bases). The CDR3 loop spans 14 amino acids. Germline CDR1 is MGHRA and CDR2 is YSYEKL. Trimming took 5 bases from V and 3 from J, leaving 11 bases between them.

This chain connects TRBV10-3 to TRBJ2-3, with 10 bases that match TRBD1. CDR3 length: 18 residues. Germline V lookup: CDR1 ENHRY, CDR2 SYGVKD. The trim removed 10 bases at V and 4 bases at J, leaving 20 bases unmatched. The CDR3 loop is CASGDRGMWGHSPDTQYF. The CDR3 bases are TGTGCCAGCGGGGACAGGGGAATGTGGGGTCACAGTCCAGATACGCAGTATTTT.

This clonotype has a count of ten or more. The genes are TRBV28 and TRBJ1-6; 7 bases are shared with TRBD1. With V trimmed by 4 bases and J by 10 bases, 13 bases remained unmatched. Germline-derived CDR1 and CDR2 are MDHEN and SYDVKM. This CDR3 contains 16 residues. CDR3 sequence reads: CASSSMGQPEGSPLHF. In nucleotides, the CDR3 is TGTGCCAGCAGTTCCATGGGACAGCCGGAGGGCTCACCCCTCCACTTT.

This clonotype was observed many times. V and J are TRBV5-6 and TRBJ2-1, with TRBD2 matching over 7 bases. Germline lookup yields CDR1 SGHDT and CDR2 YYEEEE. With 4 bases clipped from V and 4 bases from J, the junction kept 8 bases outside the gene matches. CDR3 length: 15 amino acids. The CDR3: CASSPWTRPYNEQFF. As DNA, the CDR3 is TGTGCCAGCAGCCCCTGGACTAGACCTTACAATGAGCAGTTCTTC.

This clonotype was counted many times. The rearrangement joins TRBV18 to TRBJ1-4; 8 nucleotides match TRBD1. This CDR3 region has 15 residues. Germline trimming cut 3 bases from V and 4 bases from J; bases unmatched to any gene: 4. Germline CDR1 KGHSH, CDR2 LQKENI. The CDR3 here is CASSPGQALNEKLFF. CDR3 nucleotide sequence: TGTGCCAGCTCACCGGGACAGGCCCTTAATGAAAAACTGTTTTTT.

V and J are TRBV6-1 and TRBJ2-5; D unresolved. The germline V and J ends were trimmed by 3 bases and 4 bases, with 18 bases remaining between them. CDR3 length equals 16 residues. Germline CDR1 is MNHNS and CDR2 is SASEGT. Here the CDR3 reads CASSDRTSLVGETQYF. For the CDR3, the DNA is TGTGCCAGCAGTGACCGGACCTCCCTGGTCGGAGAGACCCAGTACTTC.

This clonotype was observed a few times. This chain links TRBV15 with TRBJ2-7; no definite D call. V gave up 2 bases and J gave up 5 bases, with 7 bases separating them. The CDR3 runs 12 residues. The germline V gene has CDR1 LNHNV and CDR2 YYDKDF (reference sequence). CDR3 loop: CATSRLEDEQYF. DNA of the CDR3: TGTGCCACCAGCAGACTTGAGGACGAGCAGTACTTC.

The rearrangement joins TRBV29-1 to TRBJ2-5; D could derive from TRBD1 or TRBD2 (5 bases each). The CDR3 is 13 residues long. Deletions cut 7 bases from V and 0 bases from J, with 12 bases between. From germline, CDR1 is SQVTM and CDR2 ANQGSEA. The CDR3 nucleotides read TGCAGCGGGCTCCGGGACCACCAAGAGACCCAGTACTTC. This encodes CSGLRDHQETQYF.

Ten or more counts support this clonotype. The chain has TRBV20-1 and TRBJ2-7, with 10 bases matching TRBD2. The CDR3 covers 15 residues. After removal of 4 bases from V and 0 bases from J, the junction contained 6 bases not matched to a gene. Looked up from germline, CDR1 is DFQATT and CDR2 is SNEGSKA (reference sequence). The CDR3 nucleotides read TGCAGTGCTACCTCCCCTAGCGGGAGCTCCTACGAGCAGTACTTC. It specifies CSATSPSGSSYEQYF.

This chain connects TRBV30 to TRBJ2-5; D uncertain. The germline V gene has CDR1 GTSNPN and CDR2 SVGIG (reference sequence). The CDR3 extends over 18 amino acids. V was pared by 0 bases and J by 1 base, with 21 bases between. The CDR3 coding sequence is TGTGCCTGGAGTGTCGCAAGGGCTAACCCGCCCATCCAAGAGACCCAGTACTTC. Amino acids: CAWSVARANPPIQETQYF.

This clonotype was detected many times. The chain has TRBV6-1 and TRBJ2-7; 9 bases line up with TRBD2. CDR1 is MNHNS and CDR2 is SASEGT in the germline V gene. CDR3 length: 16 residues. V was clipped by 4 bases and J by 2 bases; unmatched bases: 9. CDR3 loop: CASSVWSSGKAYEQYF. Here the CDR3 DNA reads TGTGCCAGCAGTGTGTGGTCTAGCGGGAAGGCCTACGAGCAGTACTTC.

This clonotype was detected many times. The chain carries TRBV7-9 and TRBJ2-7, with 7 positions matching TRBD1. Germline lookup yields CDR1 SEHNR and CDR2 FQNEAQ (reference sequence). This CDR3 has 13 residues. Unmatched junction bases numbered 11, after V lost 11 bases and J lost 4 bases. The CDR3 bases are TGTGCCGTCGAAGGGGACAGATTATACGAGCAGTACTTC. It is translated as CAVEGDRLYEQYF.

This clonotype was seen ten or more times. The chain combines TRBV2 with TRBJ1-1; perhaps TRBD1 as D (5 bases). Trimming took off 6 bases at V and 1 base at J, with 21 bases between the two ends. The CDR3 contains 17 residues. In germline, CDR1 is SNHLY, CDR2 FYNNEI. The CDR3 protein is CASSLPQEFYKNTEAFF. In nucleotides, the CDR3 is TGTGCCAGCAGCCTCCCACAGGAGTTTTATAAGAACACTGAAGCTTTCTTT.

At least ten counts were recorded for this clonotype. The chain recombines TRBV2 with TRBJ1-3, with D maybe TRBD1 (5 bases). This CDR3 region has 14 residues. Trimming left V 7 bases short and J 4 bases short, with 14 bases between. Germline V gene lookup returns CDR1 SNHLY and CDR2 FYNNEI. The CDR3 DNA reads TGTGCCAGCACCCAGAGGGGAGTCGGAAACACCATATATTTT. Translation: CASTQRGVGNTIYF.

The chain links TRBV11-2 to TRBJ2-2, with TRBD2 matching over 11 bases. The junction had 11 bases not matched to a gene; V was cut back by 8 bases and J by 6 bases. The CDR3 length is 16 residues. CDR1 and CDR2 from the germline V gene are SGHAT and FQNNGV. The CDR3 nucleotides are TGTGCCAGCGACCTAGCGGGAGGCGTAGTTGCCGGGGAGCTGTTTTTT. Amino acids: CASDLAGGVVAGELFF.

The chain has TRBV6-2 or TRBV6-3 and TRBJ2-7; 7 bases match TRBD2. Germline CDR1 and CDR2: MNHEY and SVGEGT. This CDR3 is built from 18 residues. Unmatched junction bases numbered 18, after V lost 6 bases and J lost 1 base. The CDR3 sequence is CASRGTGTTHTYSYEQYF. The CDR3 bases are TGTGCCAGCAGAGGAACCGGGACTACTCACACCTATTCCTACGAGCAGTACTTC.

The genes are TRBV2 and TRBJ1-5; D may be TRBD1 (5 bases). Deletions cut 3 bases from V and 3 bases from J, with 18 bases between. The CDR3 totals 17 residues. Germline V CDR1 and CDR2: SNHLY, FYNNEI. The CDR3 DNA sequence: TGTGCCAGCAGTGACCCCATGGGGCAACAGCTCAATCAGCCCCAGCATTTT. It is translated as CASSDPMGQQLNQPQHF. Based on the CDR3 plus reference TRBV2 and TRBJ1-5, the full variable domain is EPEVTQTPSHQVTQMGQEVILRCVPISNHLYFYWYRQILGQKVEFLVSFYNNEISEKSEIFDDQFSVERPDGSNFTLKIRSTKLEDSAMYFCASSDPMGQQLNQPQHFGDGTRLSIL.

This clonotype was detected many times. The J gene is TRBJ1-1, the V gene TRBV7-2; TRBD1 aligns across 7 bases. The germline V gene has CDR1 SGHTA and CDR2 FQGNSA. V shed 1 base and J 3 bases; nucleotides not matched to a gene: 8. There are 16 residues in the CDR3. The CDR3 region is CASSLGGMGQYTEAFF. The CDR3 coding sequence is TGTGCCAGCAGCTTAGGAGGGATGGGACAGTACACTGAAGCTTTCTTT.

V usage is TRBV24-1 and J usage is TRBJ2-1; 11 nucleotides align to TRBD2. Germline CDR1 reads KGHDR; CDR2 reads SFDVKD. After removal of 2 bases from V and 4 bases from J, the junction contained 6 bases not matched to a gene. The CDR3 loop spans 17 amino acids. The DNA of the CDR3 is TGTGCCACCAGTGATTCCCAGGGACTAGCGGATTACAATGAGCAGTTCTTC. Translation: CATSDSQGLADYNEQFF.